Given below is one T cell receptor beta chain in context. The antigen is unknown. This specimen comes from a study of cytomegalovirus exposure and HLA in healthy donors. Study-wide context: Earlier results showed approximately 110 million unique TCR beta sequences derived from some 190 million T cells.

The study's findings and limits: Testing in vitro showed a few CMV-associated chains specific for CMV antigens.

60 Vbeta and 13 Jbeta primers were used in PCR. Profiling relied on immunoSEQ multiplex PCR, and the TCRdb table lists in-frame clones only, not all of them. The profile shows around 130,000 clones, around 74% of them singletons. Germline assignment: CDR1 MDHEN and CDR2 SYDVKM. The CDR3 spans 13 residues. V was cut by 10 bases and J by 1 base, with 13 bases left in between. The sequenced sample consisted of PBMCs. The sequence came from a man aged 40-49 years in good health and CMV-seropositive. The chain recombines TRBV28 with TRBJ1-2, with D possibly being TRBD1 (6 bases). CDR3 in DNA: TGTGCCACAGGGGACCCTATTAACTATGGCTACACCTTC. Protein: CATGDPINYGYTF.